The sample holds a few counts of the clone carrying this TCR beta chain. Its target is unknown. The data were taken from a study of T cells after yellow fever vaccination. A universal primer site and UMIs were added as TCR cDNA was made by 5'RACE template switching. Each CDR3 protein is one row after TCRdb ran MiXCR on the 5' RACE reads. This repertoire shows 200,000 to 250,000 distinct CDR3 sequences, 6.9% found once; its top ten account for roughly 0.9%. The study, taken as a whole, reports: Booster samples showed a return of most primary-vaccination clones (around 95% CD4, around 88% CD8). Clonotypes found in both CD4 and CD8 compartments made up a small share. The secondary response was weaker, and its peak arrived faster, on day 5 versus 15.

The sequences come from CD4+ T cells sorted from PBMCs, collected 15 days after the yellow fever booster vaccination. This clonotype was obtained from a young man who received the YFV17D yellow fever vaccine.

The CDR3 reads CAWSVPGGPYNEQFF. The CDR3 DNA is TGTGCCTGGAGTGTACCAGGGGGGCCCTACAATGAGCAGTTCTTC. V usage is TRBV30 and J usage is TRBJ2-1; D possibly corresponds to TRBD1 (7 bases). Germline CDR1 reads GTSNPN; CDR2 reads SVGIG (reference sequence). The CDR3 spans 15 residues. Trimming removed 0 bases at V and 2 bases at J, with 11 bases between.